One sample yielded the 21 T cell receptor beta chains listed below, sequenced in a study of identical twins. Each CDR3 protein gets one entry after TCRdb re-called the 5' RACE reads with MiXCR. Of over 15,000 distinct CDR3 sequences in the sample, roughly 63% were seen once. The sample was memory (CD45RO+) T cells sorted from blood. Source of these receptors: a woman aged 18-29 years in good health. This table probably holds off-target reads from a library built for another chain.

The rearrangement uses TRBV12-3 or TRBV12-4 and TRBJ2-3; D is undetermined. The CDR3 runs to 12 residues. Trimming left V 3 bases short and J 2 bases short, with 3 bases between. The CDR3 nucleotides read TGTGCCAGCAGTTTGGCCACAGATACGCAGTATTTT. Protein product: CASSLATDTQYF.

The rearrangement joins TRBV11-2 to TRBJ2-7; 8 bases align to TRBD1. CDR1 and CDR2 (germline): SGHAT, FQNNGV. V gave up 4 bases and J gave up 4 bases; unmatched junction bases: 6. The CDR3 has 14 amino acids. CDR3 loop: CASSSRTGPYEQYF. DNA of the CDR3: TGTGCCAGCAGCTCCAGGACAGGGCCGTACGAGCAGTACTTC.

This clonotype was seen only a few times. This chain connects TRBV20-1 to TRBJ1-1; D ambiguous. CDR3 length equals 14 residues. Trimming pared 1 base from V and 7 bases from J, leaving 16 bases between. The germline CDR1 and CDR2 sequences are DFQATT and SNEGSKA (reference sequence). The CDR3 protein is CSARGSNSPGEAFF. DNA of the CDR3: TGCAGTGCTAGAGGATCAAACAGCCCGGGTGAAGCTTTCTTT.

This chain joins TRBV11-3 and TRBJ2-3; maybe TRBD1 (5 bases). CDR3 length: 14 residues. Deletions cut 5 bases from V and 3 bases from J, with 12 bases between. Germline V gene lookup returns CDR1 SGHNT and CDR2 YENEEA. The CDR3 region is CASSPQVGTDTQYF. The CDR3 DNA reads TGTGCCAGCAGCCCACAGGTGGGAACAGATACGCAGTATTTT.

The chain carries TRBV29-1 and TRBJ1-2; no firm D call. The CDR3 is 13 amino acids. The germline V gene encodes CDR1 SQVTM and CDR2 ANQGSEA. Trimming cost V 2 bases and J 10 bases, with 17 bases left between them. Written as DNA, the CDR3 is TGCAGCGTTGAACCCGCCGGGCAGTGGGTCTACACCTTC. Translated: CSVEPAGQWVYTF.

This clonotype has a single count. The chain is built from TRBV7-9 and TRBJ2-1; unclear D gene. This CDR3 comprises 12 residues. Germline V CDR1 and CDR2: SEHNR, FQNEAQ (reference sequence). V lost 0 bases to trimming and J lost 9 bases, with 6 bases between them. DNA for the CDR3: TGTGCCAGCAGCTTAGCGGGCGGTGAGCAGTTCTTC. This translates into CASSLAGGEQFF.

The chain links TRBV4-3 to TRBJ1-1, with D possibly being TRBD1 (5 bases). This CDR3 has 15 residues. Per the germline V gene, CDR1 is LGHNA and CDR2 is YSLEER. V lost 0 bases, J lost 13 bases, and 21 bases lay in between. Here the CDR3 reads CASSQEGFFERDLFF. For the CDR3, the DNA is TGCGCCAGCAGCCAAGAAGGTTTCTTTGAGAGGGACCTTTTCTTT.

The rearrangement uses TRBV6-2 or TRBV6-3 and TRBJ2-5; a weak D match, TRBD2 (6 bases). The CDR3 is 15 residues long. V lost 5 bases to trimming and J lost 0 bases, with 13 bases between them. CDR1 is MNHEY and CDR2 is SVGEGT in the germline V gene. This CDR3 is CASSLGLTYQETQYF. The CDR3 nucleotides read TGTGCCAGCAGTCTCGGACTAACGTACCAAGAGACCCAGTACTTC.

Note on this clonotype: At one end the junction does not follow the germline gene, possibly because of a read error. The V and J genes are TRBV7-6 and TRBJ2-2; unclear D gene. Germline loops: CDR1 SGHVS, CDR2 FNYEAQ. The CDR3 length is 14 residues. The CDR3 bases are TGTGCTAGCAGCTTATCGTATAACACCGGGGAGCTGTTTTTT. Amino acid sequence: CASSLSYNTGELFF.

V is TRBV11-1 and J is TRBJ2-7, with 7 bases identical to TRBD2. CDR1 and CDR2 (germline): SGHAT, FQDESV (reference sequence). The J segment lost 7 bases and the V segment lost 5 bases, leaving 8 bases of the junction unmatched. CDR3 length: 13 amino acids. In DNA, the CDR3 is TGTGCCAGCAGCCGGGAGGTCCTACGGGAGCAGTACTTC. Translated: CASSREVLREQYF. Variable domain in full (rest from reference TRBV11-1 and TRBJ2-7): EAEVAQSPRYKITEKSQAVAFWCDPISGHATLYWYRQILGQGPELLVQFQDESVVDDSQLPKDRFSAERLKGVDSTLKIQPAELGDSAMYLCASSREVLREQYFGPGTRLTVT.

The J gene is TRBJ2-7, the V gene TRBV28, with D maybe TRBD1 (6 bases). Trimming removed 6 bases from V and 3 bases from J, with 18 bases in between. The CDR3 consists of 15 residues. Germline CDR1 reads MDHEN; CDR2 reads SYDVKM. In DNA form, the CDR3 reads TGTGCCAGCAGCCCTGGGGGCCCCGTTCGCTACGAGCAGTACTTC. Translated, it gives CASSPGGPVRYEQYF. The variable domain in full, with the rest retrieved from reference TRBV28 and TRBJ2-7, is DVKVTQSSRYLVKRTGEKVFLECVQDMDHENMFWYRQDPGLGLRLIYFSYDVKMKEKGDIPEGYSVSREKKERFSLILESASTNQTSMYLCASSPGGPVRYEQYFGPGTRLTVT.

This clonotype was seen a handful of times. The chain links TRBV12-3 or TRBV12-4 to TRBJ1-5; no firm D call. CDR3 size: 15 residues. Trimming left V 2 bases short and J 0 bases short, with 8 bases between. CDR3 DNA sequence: TGTGCCAGCAGTTTATCGGGGAATAGCAATCAGCCCCAGCATTTT. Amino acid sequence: CASSLSGNSNQPQHF.

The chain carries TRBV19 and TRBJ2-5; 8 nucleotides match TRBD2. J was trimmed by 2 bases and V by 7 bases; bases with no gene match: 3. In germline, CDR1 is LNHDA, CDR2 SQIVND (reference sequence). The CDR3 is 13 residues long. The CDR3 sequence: CASTPSGQETQYF. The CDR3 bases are TGTGCCAGTACGCCTAGCGGGCAAGAGACCCAGTACTTC.

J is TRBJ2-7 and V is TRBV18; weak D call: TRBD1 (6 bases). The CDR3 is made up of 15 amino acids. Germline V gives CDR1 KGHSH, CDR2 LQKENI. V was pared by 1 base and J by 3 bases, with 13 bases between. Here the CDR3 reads CASSPRAGADYEQYF. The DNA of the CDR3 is TGTGCCAGCTCACCACGGGCAGGGGCGGACTACGAGCAGTACTTC.

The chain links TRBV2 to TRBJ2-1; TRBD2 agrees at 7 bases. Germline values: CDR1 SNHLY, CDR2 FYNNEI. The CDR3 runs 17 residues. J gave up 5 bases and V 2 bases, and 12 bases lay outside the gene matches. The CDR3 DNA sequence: TGTGCCAGCAGTGAAAGGAGATCTAGCGGACTCCACAATGAGCAGTTCTTC. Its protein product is CASSERRSSGLHNEQFF.

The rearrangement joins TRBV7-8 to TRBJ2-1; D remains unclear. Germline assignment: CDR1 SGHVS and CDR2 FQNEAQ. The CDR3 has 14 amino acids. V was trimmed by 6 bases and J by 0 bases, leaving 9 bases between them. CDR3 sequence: CASSFRSSYNEQFF. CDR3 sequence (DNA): TGTGCCAGCAGTTTCAGGAGCTCCTACAATGAGCAGTTCTTC.

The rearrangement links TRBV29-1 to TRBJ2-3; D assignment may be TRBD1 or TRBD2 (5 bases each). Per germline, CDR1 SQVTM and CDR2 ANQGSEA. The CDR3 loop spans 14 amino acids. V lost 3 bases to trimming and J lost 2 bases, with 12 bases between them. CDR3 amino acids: CSVERGRLTDTQYF. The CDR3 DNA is TGCAGCGTTGAGAGGGGAAGGCTCACAGATACGCAGTATTTT.

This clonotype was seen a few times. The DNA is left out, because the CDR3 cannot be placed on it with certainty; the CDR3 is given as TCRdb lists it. The chain's CDR3 is CASSTSPGLVSDTQYF. The gene calls are TRBV2 and TRBJ2-3; the table's TRBD2 call for D was not verified on the DNA. Ends included, the CDR3 has 16 residues. Looked up from germline, CDR1 is SNHLY and CDR2 is FYNNEI.

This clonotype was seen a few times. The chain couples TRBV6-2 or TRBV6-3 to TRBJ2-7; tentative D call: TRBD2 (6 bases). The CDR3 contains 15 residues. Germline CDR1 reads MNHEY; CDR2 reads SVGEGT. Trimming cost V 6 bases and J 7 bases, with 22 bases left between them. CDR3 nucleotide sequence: TGTGCCAGCAGATCTGACCCTCGACTAGTCGGGGAGCAGTACTTC. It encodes CASRSDPRLVGEQYF.

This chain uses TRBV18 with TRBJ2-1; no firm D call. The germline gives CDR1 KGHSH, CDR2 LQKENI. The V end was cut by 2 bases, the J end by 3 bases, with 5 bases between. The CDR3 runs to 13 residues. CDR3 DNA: TGTGCCAGCTCACCAAACAACTACAATGAGCAGTTCTTC. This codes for CASSPNNYNEQFF.

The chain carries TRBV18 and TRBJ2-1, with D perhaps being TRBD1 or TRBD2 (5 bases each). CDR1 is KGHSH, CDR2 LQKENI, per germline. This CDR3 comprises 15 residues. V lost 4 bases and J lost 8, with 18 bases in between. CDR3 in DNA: TGTGCCAGCTCACGCCGGGACGGACGGGGCGATGAGCAGTTCTTC. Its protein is CASSRRDGRGDEQFF.